Listed here is a single T cell receptor beta chain. Antigen specificity is unknown. Blood was sampled at baseline, cycle 4 day 1, and cycle 7 day 1. Measured with immunoSEQ multiplex PCR; TCRdb has only the in-frame clones, and not every one. The sample records approximately 68,000 clones, more than 85% being singletons. The data are from a study of OX40 agonist ivuxolimab in advanced cancers. The overall study: Two cutaneous melanoma patients and one hepatocellular carcinoma patient, three in all, had partial responses.

Study-wide results and limits: Among some nonresponders, normalized T-cell clonal expansion was also low.

The receptor comes from an adult with an advanced solid tumor such as melanoma, head and neck, liver or kidney cancer. The sequencing used CD4+ or CD8+ T cells sorted from blood, collected in a trial of the OX40 agonist ivuxolimab.

The CDR3 spells CASSLGPGANYGYTF. The CDR3, as DNA: TGTGCCAGCAGCTTAGGGCCGGGGGCAAACTATGGCTACACCTTC. The chain carries TRBV11-2 and TRBJ1-2; D may be TRBD1 (6 bases). Germline assignment: CDR1 SGHAT and CDR2 FQNNGV. The CDR3 runs 15 residues. V shed 1 base and J shed 2 bases, with 11 bases lying between them.